Shown below are 29 T cell receptor beta chains from a single sample sequenced in a study of blood T cell repertoires in COVID-19. The data were produced by immunoSEQ multiplex PCR, yet TCRdb's version contains in-frame clones alone and is incomplete. The repertoire holds under 90,000 clones, 70% to 90% seen once, with around 3.6% in the top ten. Sequenced: peripheral blood. The receptors come from a woman aged 50 to 60 with COVID-19, enrolled during active disease.

The V call is TRBV9, the J call TRBJ2-6; D remains unclear. V lost 0 bases and J 0 bases, leaving 10 bases between the germline ends. CDR3 size: 17 residues. Looked up from germline, CDR1 is SGDLS and CDR2 is YYNGEE. This CDR3 reads CASSVDYRPSGANVLTF. CDR3 DNA sequence: TGTGCCAGCAGCGTAGATTACAGACCCTCTGGGGCCAACGTCCTGACTTTC.

This clone was counted only a few times. The chain couples TRBV28 to TRBJ2-7; 8 bases align to TRBD1. This CDR3 is built from 14 residues. The germline V gene has CDR1 MDHEN and CDR2 SYDVKM. After removal of 6 bases from V and 1 base from J, the junction contained 5 bases not matched to a gene. In DNA form, the CDR3 reads TGTGCCAGCAGGCTGGGACAGGTTTCCTACGAGCAGTACTTC. This encodes CASRLGQVSYEQYF.

CDR3 coding DNA: TGTGCCTGGGGCTCGGGGGACAGGGTGAACGAGCAGTACTTC. This gives the protein CAWGSGDRVNEQYF. The rearrangement links TRBV30 to TRBJ2-7, with 9 bases fitting TRBD1. This CDR3 contains 14 residues. The germline gives CDR1 GTSNPN, CDR2 SVGIG (reference sequence). The V segment lost 5 bases and the J segment 5 bases; nucleotides outside the gene matches: 10.

The J gene is TRBJ1-2, the V gene TRBV30; D is ambiguous. V dropped 1 base and J dropped 9 bases, with 18 bases sitting between them. CDR3 length equals 14 residues. Germline V lookup: CDR1 GTSNPN, CDR2 SVGIG (reference sequence). CDR3 in DNA: TGTGCCTGGAGTGATGGCAGTCGTGTAAATAGCTACACCTTC. This gives the protein CAWSDGSRVNSYTF.

The V and J genes are TRBV4-1 and TRBJ2-1; a weak D match, TRBD2 (7 bases). The V end was cut by 0 bases, the J end by 8 bases, with 17 bases between. The CDR3 length is 16 residues. Germline V CDR1 and CDR2: MGHRA, YSYEKL. This CDR3 is CASSQDWGGRGDEQFF. CDR3 nucleotides: TGCGCCAGCAGCCAAGATTGGGGGGGGCGAGGCGATGAGCAGTTCTTC.

This clone was picked up one time. The chain employs TRBV28 and TRBJ2-7, with a possible D match to TRBD1 (6 bases). This CDR3 region has 15 residues. CDR1 is MDHEN, CDR2 SYDVKM, per germline. Trimming pared 4 bases from V and 2 bases from J, leaving 15 bases between. The CDR3 is CASSSYRVSAYEQYF. The CDR3 DNA follows: TGTGCCAGCAGTTCCTACAGGGTGTCGGCCTACGAGCAGTACTTC.

The chain carries TRBV5-6 and TRBJ2-1, with TRBD2 as a possible D gene (5 bases). Germline V gives CDR1 SGHDT, CDR2 YYEEEE. This CDR3 contains 13 residues. V was shortened by 0 bases and J by 7 bases, with 8 bases between the two germline ends. CDR3 bases: TGTGCCAGCAGCTTGGATAGGAGGAATGAGCAGTTCTTC. Residues: CASSLDRRNEQFF.

The rearrangement uses TRBV7-2 and TRBJ2-5; D is uncertain. Germline CDR1 SGHTA, CDR2 FQGNSA. This CDR3 region has 11 residues. V was pared by 5 bases and J by 5 bases, with 6 bases between. The CDR3 DNA is TGTGCCAGCAGCCTGAGTGAGACCCAGTACTTC. It encodes CASSLSETQYF.

The V gene is TRBV7-9, the J gene TRBJ2-5, with D uncertain. The germline V and J ends were trimmed by 5 bases and 3 bases, with 4 bases remaining between them. This CDR3 contains 11 residues. In germline, CDR1 is SEHNR, CDR2 FQNEAQ (reference sequence). In nucleotides, the CDR3 is TGTGCCAGCAGCCGAGAAGAGACCCAGTACTTC. This encodes CASSREETQYF. Variable domain in full (rest from reference TRBV7-9 and TRBJ2-5): DTGVSQNPRHKITKRGQNVTFRCDPISEHNRLYWYRQTLGQGPEFLTYFQNEAQLEKSRLLSDRFSAERPKGSFSTLEIQRTEQGDSAMYLCASSREETQYFGPGTRLLVL.

This clone showed up just a few times. The chain carries TRBV3-1 (or the pseudogene TRBV3-2) and TRBJ1-2; D is ambiguous. The germline gives CDR1 LGHDT, CDR2 YNNKEL (reference sequence). The CDR3 consists of 16 residues. The V end lost 0 bases, the J end lost 5 bases, and 16 bases lay between the germline ends. The CDR3, as DNA: TGTGCCAGCAGCCAAGATCTGCCTCCAGGTCGGTATGGCTACACCTTC. Translated, it gives CASSQDLPPGRYGYTF.

This clone was counted only a few times. The chain combines TRBV30 with TRBJ2-5; D ambiguous. V shed 1 base and J shed 2 bases, with 5 bases lying between them. Germline V gene lookup returns CDR1 GTSNPN and CDR2 SVGIG (reference sequence). The CDR3 has 12 residues. The CDR3 DNA sequence: TGTGCCTGGAGTGAACTACAAGAGACCCAGTACTTC. Its protein product is CAWSELQETQYF. Looking up the rest from reference TRBV30 and TRBJ2-5 gives the full variable domain: SQTIHQWPATLVQPVGSPLSLECTVEGTSNPNLYWYRQAAGRGLQLLFYSVGIGQISSEVPQNLSASRPQDRQFILSSKKLLLSDSGFYLCAWSELQETQYFGPGTRLLVL.

V gene TRBV30 combines with J gene TRBJ1-1; the D is unclear. The CDR3 covers 11 residues. The V gene lost 7 bases and the J gene lost 6 bases, with 12 bases spanning the gap. The germline V gene has CDR1 GTSNPN and CDR2 SVGIG (reference sequence). DNA of the CDR3: TGTGCCTCGGAGGTGATCCCTGAAGCTTTCTTT. Protein sequence: CASEVIPEAFF.

The sample holds a few counts of this clone. The chain has TRBV2 and TRBJ1-5; D possibly corresponds to TRBD1 (6 bases). The CDR3 extends over 14 amino acids. Trimming pared 6 bases from V and 6 bases from J, leaving 15 bases between. Per the germline V gene, CDR1 is SNHLY and CDR2 is FYNNEI. The CDR3 here is CASSGAQGFQPQHF. In DNA, the CDR3 is TGTGCCAGCAGCGGAGCACAGGGATTTCAGCCCCAGCATTTT.

The chain recombines TRBV5-1 with TRBJ2-7; D is perhaps TRBD2 (6 bases). The germline V gene encodes CDR1 SGHRS and CDR2 YFSETQ. The CDR3 covers 14 residues. Trimming cost V 5 bases and J 2 bases, with 14 bases left between them. The CDR3 nucleotides read TGCGCCAGCAGACTAGCAGGGAAGACCTACGAGCAGTACTTC. Translated: CASRLAGKTYEQYF.

This chain joins TRBV28 and TRBJ1-6; TRBD1 aligns across 9 bases. Germline V gene lookup returns CDR1 MDHEN and CDR2 SYDVKM. This CDR3 region has 17 residues. Losses at the gene ends were 5 bases for V and 1 base for J; bases not matched to a gene: 6. The CDR3 sequence: CASSPGQGRSYNSPLHF. The CDR3 DNA reads TGTGCCAGCAGTCCGGGACAGGGAAGGTCCTATAATTCACCCCTCCACTTT.

This clone was observed a few times. V usage is TRBV6-5 and J usage is TRBJ1-6; 9 bases are a match to TRBD1. This CDR3 region has 16 residues. Per germline, CDR1 MNHEY and CDR2 SVGAGI. Trimming removed 4 bases from V and 10 bases from J; junction bases left unmatched: 11. CDR3 in amino acids: CASSSPSGTGPSPLHF. CDR3 nucleotides: TGTGCCAGCAGTTCTCCATCCGGGACAGGGCCCTCACCCCTCCACTTT.

The genes are TRBV27 and TRBJ2-7, with TRBD1 matching 8 bases. The CDR3 is made up of 14 amino acids. V shed 2 bases, J shed 4 bases, and the junction held 4 bases outside the gene matches. The germline gives CDR1 MNHEY, CDR2 SMNVEV (reference sequence). CDR3 sequence reads: CASSLARGPYEQYF. Written as DNA, the CDR3 is TGTGCCAGCAGTTTAGCCAGGGGGCCGTACGAGCAGTACTTC.

The chain couples TRBV18 to TRBJ1-1, with 9 bases fitting TRBD1. The V and J ends lost 3 bases and 8 bases, in that order; junction bases with no gene match: 19. The CDR3 consists of 18 residues. Germline V gene lookup returns CDR1 KGHSH and CDR2 LQKENI. The chain's CDR3 is CASSPRVLDVGQGSEAFF. CDR3 DNA: TGTGCCAGCTCACCTCGCGTCTTGGATGTGGGACAGGGTTCGGAAGCTTTCTTT.

The J gene is TRBJ2-3, the V gene TRBV5-4; 8 bases line up with TRBD2. V lost 2 bases to trimming and J lost 3 bases; unmatched junction nucleotides: 8. The length of the CDR3 is 16 residues. Germline V CDR1 and CDR2: SGHNT, YYREEE (reference sequence). The CDR3 coding sequence is TGTGCCAGCAGCTTCGGACTAGCTTTGGGGACAGATACGCAGTATTTT. Its translation is CASSFGLALGTDTQYF.

The DNA for the CDR3 is TGTGCCAGCTCACAAGACACTGAAGCTTTCTTT. Protein product: CASSQDTEAFF. The V call is TRBV2, the J call TRBJ1-1; D is undetermined. Trimming pared 8 bases from V and 3 bases from J, leaving 7 bases between. There are 11 residues in the CDR3. Germline lookup yields CDR1 SNHLY and CDR2 FYNNEI.

The V gene is TRBV6-2 or TRBV6-3, the J gene TRBJ2-3; a possible D gene is TRBD1 (6 bases). CDR1 is MNHEY, CDR2 SVGEGT, per germline. Trimming left V 5 bases short and J 6 bases short, with 9 bases between. There are 12 residues in the CDR3. CDR3 DNA sequence: TGTGCCAGCAGTGGGGGCCTTGATACGCAGTATTTT. It codes for CASSGGLDTQYF.

There are a few counts of this clone. The chain is built from TRBV10-3 and TRBJ1-5, with TRBD1 matching 7 bases. The germline gives CDR1 ENHRY, CDR2 SYGVKD. The CDR3 consists of 17 residues. With V trimmed by 0 bases and J by 1 base, 6 bases remained unmatched. The CDR3 bases are TGTGCCATCAGTGAGTCAGGAGGGGGCGGCAGCAATCAGCCCCAGCATTTT. Translation: CAISESGGGGSNQPQHF.

This clone was seen a single time. The DNA of the CDR3 is TGTGCCAGCCGGACACTCCCTTCCTACGAGCAGTACTTC. Residues: CASRTLPSYEQYF. V and J are TRBV6-5 and TRBJ2-7; the D gene is possibly TRBD1 (5 bases). With 8 bases removed from V and 1 base from J, the gap between germline ends came to 12 bases. The CDR3 is 13 residues long. The germline CDR1 and CDR2 sequences are MNHEY and SVGAGI.

The chain combines TRBV5-1 with TRBJ1-5; 7 nucleotides align to TRBD1. This CDR3 is built from 15 residues. Per the germline V gene, CDR1 is SGHRS and CDR2 is YFSETQ. Trimming removed 1 base from V and 0 bases from J; junction bases left unmatched: 1. DNA of the CDR3: TGCGCCAGCAGCTTGTCAGGGGGTAGCAATCAGCCCCAGCATTTT. This gives the protein CASSLSGGSNQPQHF.

This clone was recorded a few times. J is TRBJ2-2 and V is TRBV6-5; 9 bases agree with TRBD1. Germline lookup yields CDR1 MNHEY and CDR2 SVGAGI. This CDR3 contains 13 residues. J was trimmed by 4 bases and V by 6 bases; bases with no gene match: 0. This CDR3 reads CASRTGGTGELFF. DNA of the CDR3: TGTGCCAGCAGGACAGGGGGCACCGGGGAGCTGTTTTTT.

The chain employs TRBV10-3 and TRBJ2-1, with D possibly matching TRBD1 (5 bases). V shed 2 bases and J shed 4 bases, with 9 bases lying between them. This CDR3 has 14 residues. Per the germline V gene, CDR1 is ENHRY and CDR2 is SYGVKD. The CDR3 region is CAISEGASYNEQFF. CDR3 bases: TGTGCCATCAGTGAGGGGGCTTCTTACAATGAGCAGTTCTTC.

The V gene is TRBV5-1, the J gene TRBJ2-1, with a tentative D call TRBD2 (5 bases). Germline assignment: CDR1 SGHRS and CDR2 YFSETQ. The CDR3 loop spans 16 amino acids. Trimming removed 6 bases from V and 7 bases from J, with 23 bases in between. The CDR3 region has the DNA TGCGCCAGCACTCGGGGAGCTGGATTGGTAGAAAATGAGCAGTTCTTC. The encoded protein is CASTRGAGLVENEQFF.

V is TRBV27 and J is TRBJ1-5, with D possibly being TRBD1 (5 bases). Trimming took 6 bases from V and 5 from J, leaving 14 bases between them. The CDR3 spans 14 residues. Per the germline V gene, CDR1 is MNHEY and CDR2 is SMNVEV (reference sequence). CDR3: CASSRRGGDQPQHF. Written as DNA, the CDR3 is TGTGCCAGCAGCCGACGAGGAGGGGATCAGCCCCAGCATTTT.

The CDR3 region is CASSALVNEQFF. The CDR3 DNA reads as TGTGCCAGCAGCGCCCTAGTCAATGAGCAGTTCTTC. J is TRBJ2-1 and V is TRBV11-2; D not resolved. Germline V gene lookup returns CDR1 SGHAT and CDR2 FQNNGV. The ends were cut back, 5 bases at V and 6 bases at J, with 8 bases in the middle. CDR3 length: 12 residues.